Listed here are 11 T cell receptor beta chains from one sample, sequenced in a study of blood T cell repertoires in COVID-19. Method: immunoSEQ multiplex PCR; TCRdb's copy keeps in-frame clones and lacks some. The repertoire has 310,000 or so clones, roughly 90% of them found once; the top ten carry approximately 9%. The sample taken for sequencing was PBMCs or T cells enriched from blood (not recorded which). Every receptor here comes from a woman aged 18-29 years who had recovered from COVID-19.

The CDR3 reads CASSYSQETEAFF. The CDR3 DNA is TGTGCCAGCAGTTACTCCCAAGAGACTGAAGCTTTCTTT. The chain is built from TRBV6-5 and TRBJ1-1; D is undetermined. The CDR3 length is 13 residues. Between the trimmed V and J ends, which lost 0 bases and 5 bases, there was a span of 7 bases. Per germline, CDR1 MNHEY and CDR2 SVGAGI.

This chain links TRBV7-9 with TRBJ2-7, with a possible D match to TRBD1 (6 bases). Deletions cut 4 bases from V and 2 bases from J, with 12 bases between. Looked up from germline, CDR1 is SEHNR and CDR2 is FQNEAQ (reference sequence). CDR3 length equals 14 residues. CDR3 region: CASSYYRVPYEQYF. The CDR3 DNA reads as TGTGCCAGCAGCTATTACAGGGTTCCCTACGAGCAGTACTTC.

The rearrangement uses TRBV7-2 and TRBJ1-1; TRBD1 aligns across 9 bases. V dropped 5 bases and J dropped 5; count of bases not matched to a gene: 9. The CDR3 is made up of 15 amino acids. CDR1 and CDR2 from the germline V gene are SGHTA and FQGNSA. The DNA of the CDR3 is TGTGCCAGCAGCACTCCGGGACAGGGACGAACTGAAGCTTTCTTT. As protein: CASSTPGQGRTEAFF.

This rearrangement joins TRBV9 to TRBJ2-2, with a weak D call TRBD1 (6 bases). The CDR3 runs to 16 residues. The V and J ends lost 0 bases and 7 bases respectively, with 16 bases between them. Germline V gene lookup returns CDR1 SGDLS and CDR2 YYNGEE. The CDR3 sequence is CASSVEPQGMNGELFF. CDR3 in DNA: TGTGCCAGCAGCGTAGAGCCGCAGGGGATGAACGGGGAGCTGTTTTTT. Based on the CDR3 plus reference TRBV9 and TRBJ2-2, the full variable domain is DSGVTQTPKHLITATGQRVTLRCSPRSGDLSVYWYQQSLDQGLQFLIQYYNGEERAKGNILERFSAQQFPDLHSELNLSSLELGDSALYFCASSVEPQGMNGELFFGEGSRLTVL.

The chain employs TRBV10-1 and TRBJ2-1, with 7 bases lining up with TRBD2. CDR1 and CDR2 from the germline V gene are WNHNN and SYGVQD (reference sequence). Losses at the gene ends were 3 bases for V and 2 bases for J; bases not matched to a gene: 13. There are 18 residues in the CDR3. The CDR3 reads CASSDPRGEGRPYNEQFF. The CDR3 coding sequence is TGCGCCAGCAGTGACCCCCGGGGGGAAGGGCGCCCCTACAATGAGCAGTTCTTC.

The V call is TRBV28, the J call TRBJ1-6; 8 bases match TRBD1. J gave up 3 bases and V 7 bases, and 8 bases lay outside the gene matches. The germline CDR1 and CDR2 sequences are MDHEN and SYDVKM. The CDR3 covers 16 residues. CDR3 DNA: TGTGCCAGCAACAGCGGGACAGGTCTCTATAATTCACCCCTCCACTTT. This codes for CASNSGTGLYNSPLHF.

The rearrangement links TRBV4-3 to TRBJ1-2; 7 nucleotides agree with TRBD1. Germline CDR1 LGHNA, CDR2 YSLEER. With 4 bases clipped from V and 6 bases from J, the junction kept 5 bases outside the gene matches. This CDR3 is 13 amino acids long. The CDR3, as DNA: TGCGCCAGCAGCCGACAGGGAATCGATGGCTACACCTTC. Amino acid sequence: CASSRQGIDGYTF.

This clone was seen only once. DNA of the CDR3: TGTGCCAGCAGTTTATTTATGTGGGGACAGGGGGAATGGAACACTGAAGCTTTCTTT. This sequence encodes CASSLFMWGQGEWNTEAFF. This rearrangement joins TRBV27 to TRBJ1-1; 11 nucleotides agree with TRBD1. J lost 1 base, V lost 1 base, and 11 bases had no gene match. CDR3 length: 19 residues. CDR1 MNHEY and CDR2 SMNVEV come from the germline V gene (reference sequence).

This chain uses TRBV10-3 with TRBJ2-7, with 8 bases lining up with TRBD2. CDR1 is ENHRY, CDR2 SYGVKD, per germline. The CDR3 is 16 amino acids. The ends lost 8 bases at V and 0 bases at J; junction bases unmatched: 12. DNA for the CDR3: TGTGCCATCCGGGGGCTTGGTAGCGGGACCTCCTACGAGCAGTACTTC. Translation: CAIRGLGSGTSYEQYF.

CDR3 DNA: TGTGCCAGCAGCTTAGTAGGAGGGGTCAATAATGAAAAACTGTTTTTT. It yields the protein CASSLVGGVNNEKLFF. This chain links TRBV11-2 with TRBJ1-4, with D possibly matching TRBD1 (5 bases). With 1 base removed from V and 4 bases from J, the gap between germline ends came to 13 bases. The germline CDR1 and CDR2 sequences are SGHAT and FQNNGV. The CDR3 is made up of 16 amino acids.

This chain connects TRBV7-9 to TRBJ2-7; possible D gene TRBD1, 6 bases. Trimming left V 1 base short and J 1 base short, with 14 bases between. Germline CDR1 reads SEHNR; CDR2 reads FQNEAQ (reference sequence). The CDR3 is made up of 16 amino acids. In DNA, the CDR3 is TGTGCCAGCAGCTTAGTGTCAGGGGAAGCTTCCTACGAGCAGTACTTC. Amino acid sequence: CASSLVSGEASYEQYF.